This T cell receptor (beta chain) came from a study of blood T cell repertoires in COVID-19. Profiling relied on immunoSEQ multiplex PCR, and the TCRdb table lists in-frame clones only, not all of them. The table records 40,000 or so clones, just over 85% of them present only once. This clone was detected only once. Deletions cut 0 bases from V and 6 bases from J, with 11 bases between. Germline V gene lookup returns CDR1 KGHSH and CDR2 LQKENI. The CDR3 is made up of 15 amino acids. This receptor was taken from a man in his fifties or sixties with active COVID-19. The chain couples TRBV18 to TRBJ2-2; possibly TRBD1 for D (5 bases). The sequencing sample was made of peripheral blood. The CDR3 protein is CASSPPTGYSGELFF. As DNA, the CDR3 is TGTGCCAGCTCACCACCCACAGGTTATTCCGGGGAGCTGTTTTTT. The variable domain in full, completed from reference TRBV18 and TRBJ2-2, reads NAGVMQNPRHLVRRRGQEARLRCSPMKGHSHVYWYRQLPEEGLKFMVYLQKENIIDESGMPKERFSAEFPKEGPSILRIQQVVRGDSAAYFCASSPPTGYSGELFFGEGSRLTVL.